This T cell receptor beta chain came from a study of identical twins. Study-wide results and caveats: Zero-insertion analyses might be partly confounded by invariant T cells like MAIT and iNKT.

A note on this clonotype: What it binds is not known.

Each cDNA held unique molecular identifiers, and template switching gave it a universal primer site. TCRdb called the 5' RACE reads again in MiXCR, with one record for every CDR3 protein. The sample records approximately 220,000 distinct CDR3 sequences, around 9.6% being singletons. Sequencing was done on a sample of memory (CD45RO+) T cells sorted from blood. The TCR sequence derives from a woman aged 18 to 35 in good health.

The CDR3 bases are TGTGCCAGCAGCTTAGGACAGGCCGATTCCTATGGCTACACCTTC. Protein: CASSLGQADSYGYTF. The chain recombines TRBV11-2 with TRBJ1-2, with a weak D call TRBD1 (6 bases). The CDR3 has 15 residues. CDR1 and CDR2 from the germline V gene are SGHAT and FQNNGV. Trimming took off 1 base at V and 4 bases at J, with 13 bases between the two ends.